The clone carrying this T cell receptor (beta chain) has a single count. The record originates from a study of cytotoxic CD8 clonotypes in ibrutinib-treated CLL. As for the study in general: Following a median about eleven months of treatment, with a range of 6 to 36, response samples were taken.

The repertoire was sequenced with immunoSEQ multiplex PCR; TCRdb's copy has only in-frame clones and lacks some. The sample has some 29,000 clones; roughly 60% are singletons. The CDR3 has 15 amino acids. V shed 7 bases, J shed 6 bases, and the junction held 13 bases outside the gene matches. Germline loops: CDR1 SGHDT, CDR2 YYEEEE. The TCR comes from a human donor with chronic lymphocytic leukemia. The chain is built from TRBV5-6 and TRBJ1-1; 9 nucleotides line up with TRBD1. Source: PBMCs, taken before ibrutinib treatment. CDR3 sequence (DNA): TGTGCCAGCCAACAGGGGGCGGGGGGTCGCCCTGAAGCTTTCTTT. It yields the protein CASQQGAGGRPEAFF.